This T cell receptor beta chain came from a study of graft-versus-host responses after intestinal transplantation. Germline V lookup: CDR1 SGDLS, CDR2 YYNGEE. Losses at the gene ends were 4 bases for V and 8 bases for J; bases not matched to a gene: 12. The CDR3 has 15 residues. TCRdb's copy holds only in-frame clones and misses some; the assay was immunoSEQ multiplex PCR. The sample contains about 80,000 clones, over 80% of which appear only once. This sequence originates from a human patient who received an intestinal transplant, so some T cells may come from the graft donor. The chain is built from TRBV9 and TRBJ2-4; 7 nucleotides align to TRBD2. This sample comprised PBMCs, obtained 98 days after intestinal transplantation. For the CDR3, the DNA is TGTGCCAGCAGCCTCACGACTAGCTGGAGGGACATTCAGTACTTC. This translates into CASSLTTSWRDIQYF. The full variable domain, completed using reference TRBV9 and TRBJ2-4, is DSGVTQTPKHLITATGQRVTLRCSPRSGDLSVYWYQQSLDQGLQFLIQYYNGEERAKGNILERFSAQQFPDLHSELNLSSLELGDSALYFCASSLTTSWRDIQYFGAGTRLSVL.